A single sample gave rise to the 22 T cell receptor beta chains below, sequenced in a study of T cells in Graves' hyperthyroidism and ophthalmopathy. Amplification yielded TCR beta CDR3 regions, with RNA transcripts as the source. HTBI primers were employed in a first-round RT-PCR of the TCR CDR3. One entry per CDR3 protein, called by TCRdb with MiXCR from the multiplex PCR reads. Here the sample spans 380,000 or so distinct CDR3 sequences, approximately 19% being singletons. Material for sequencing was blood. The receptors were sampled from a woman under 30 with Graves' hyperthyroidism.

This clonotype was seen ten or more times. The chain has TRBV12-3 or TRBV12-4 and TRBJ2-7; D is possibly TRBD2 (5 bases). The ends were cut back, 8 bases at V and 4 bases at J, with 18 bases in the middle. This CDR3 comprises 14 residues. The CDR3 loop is CASGELGRRYEQYF. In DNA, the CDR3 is TGTGCCAGCGGGGAACTGGGCCGGAGGTACGAGCAGTACTTC.

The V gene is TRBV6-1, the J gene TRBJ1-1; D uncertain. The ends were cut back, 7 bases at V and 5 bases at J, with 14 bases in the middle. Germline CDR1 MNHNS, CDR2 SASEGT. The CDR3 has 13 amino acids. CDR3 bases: TGTGCCAGCAAATCACTGGATAGAACTGAAGCTTTCTTT. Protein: CASKSLDRTEAFF.

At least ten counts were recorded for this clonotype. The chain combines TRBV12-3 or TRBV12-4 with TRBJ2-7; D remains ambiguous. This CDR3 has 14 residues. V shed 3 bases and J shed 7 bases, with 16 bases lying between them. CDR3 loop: CASSFPPLGREQYF. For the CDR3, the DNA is TGTGCCAGCAGTTTCCCCCCCTTGGGTAGAGAGCAGTACTTC.

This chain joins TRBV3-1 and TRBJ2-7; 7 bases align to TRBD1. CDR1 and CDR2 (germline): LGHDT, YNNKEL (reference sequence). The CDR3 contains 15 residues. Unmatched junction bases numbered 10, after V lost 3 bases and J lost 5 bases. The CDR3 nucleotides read TGTGCCAGCAGCCAGGGATACAGGGGAAAGAACGAGCAGTACTTC. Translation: CASSQGYRGKNEQYF.

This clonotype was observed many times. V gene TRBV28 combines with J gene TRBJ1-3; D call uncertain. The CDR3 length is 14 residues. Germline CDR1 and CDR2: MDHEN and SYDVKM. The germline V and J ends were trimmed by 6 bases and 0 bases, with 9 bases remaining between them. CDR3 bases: TGTGCCAGCAGGGTGAGGTACTCTGGAAACACCATATATTTT. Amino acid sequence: CASRVRYSGNTIYF.

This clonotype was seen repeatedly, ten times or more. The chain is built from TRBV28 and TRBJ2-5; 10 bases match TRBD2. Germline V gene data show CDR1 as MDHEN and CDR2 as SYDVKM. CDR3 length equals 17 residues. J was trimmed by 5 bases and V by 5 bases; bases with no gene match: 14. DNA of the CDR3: TGTGCCAGCAGTGGTACTAGCGGGGAACCGACTGATGAGACCCAGTACTTC. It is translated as CASSGTSGEPTDETQYF. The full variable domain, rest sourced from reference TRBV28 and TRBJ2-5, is DVKVTQSSRYLVKRTGEKVFLECVQDMDHENMFWYRQDPGLGLRLIYFSYDVKMKEKGDIPEGYSVSREKKERFSLILESASTNQTSMYLCASSGTSGEPTDETQYFGPGTRLLVL.

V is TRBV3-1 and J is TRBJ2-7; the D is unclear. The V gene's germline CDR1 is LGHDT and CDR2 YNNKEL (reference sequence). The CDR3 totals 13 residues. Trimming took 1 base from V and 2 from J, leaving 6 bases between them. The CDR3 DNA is TGTGCCAGCAGCCAAGGTCTCCCCTACGAGCAGTACTTC. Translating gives CASSQGLPYEQYF.

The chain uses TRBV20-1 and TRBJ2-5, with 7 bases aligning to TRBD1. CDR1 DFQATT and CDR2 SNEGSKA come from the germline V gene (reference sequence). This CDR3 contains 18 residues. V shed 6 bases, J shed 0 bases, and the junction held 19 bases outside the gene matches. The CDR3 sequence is CSATRASSRDSHQETQYF. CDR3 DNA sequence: TGCAGTGCAACCCGTGCCAGCAGCCGGGACAGTCACCAAGAGACCCAGTACTTC.

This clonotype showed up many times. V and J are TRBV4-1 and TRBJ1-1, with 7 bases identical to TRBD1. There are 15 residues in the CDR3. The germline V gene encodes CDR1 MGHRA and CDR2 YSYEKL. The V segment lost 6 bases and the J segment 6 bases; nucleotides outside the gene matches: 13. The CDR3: CASRGGRGRKPEAFF. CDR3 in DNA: TGCGCCAGCAGGGGAGGTAGGGGGCGCAAACCTGAAGCTTTCTTT.

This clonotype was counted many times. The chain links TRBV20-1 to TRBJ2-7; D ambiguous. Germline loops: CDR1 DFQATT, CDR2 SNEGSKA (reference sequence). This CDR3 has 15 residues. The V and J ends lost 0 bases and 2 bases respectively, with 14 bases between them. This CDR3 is CSARDLQFETYEQYF. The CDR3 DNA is TGCAGTGCTAGAGATCTGCAGTTTGAAACCTACGAGCAGTACTTC.

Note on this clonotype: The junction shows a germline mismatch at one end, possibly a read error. CDR3 in amino acids: CANSQDGGYTF. The CDR3 DNA sequence: TGTGCCAACAGCCAAGATGGCGGCTACACCTTC. The chain employs TRBV3-1 and TRBJ1-2; no clear D. Looked up from germline, CDR1 is LGHDT and CDR2 is YNNKEL (reference sequence). The CDR3 runs to 11 residues. The whole variable domain, filled in from reference TRBV3-1 and TRBJ1-2, reads DTAVSQTPKYLVTQMGNDKSIKCEQNLGHDTMYWYKQDSKKFLKIMFSYNNKELIINETVPNRFSPKSPDKAHLNLHINSLELGDSAVYFCANSQDGGYTFGSGTRLTVV.

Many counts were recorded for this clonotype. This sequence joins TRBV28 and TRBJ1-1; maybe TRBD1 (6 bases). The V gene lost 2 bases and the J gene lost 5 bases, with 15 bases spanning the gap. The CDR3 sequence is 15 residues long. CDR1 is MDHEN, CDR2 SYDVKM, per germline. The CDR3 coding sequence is TGTGCCAGCAGTTTAGCAGGGACATTGGGAACTGAAGCTTTCTTT. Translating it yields CASSLAGTLGTEAFF.

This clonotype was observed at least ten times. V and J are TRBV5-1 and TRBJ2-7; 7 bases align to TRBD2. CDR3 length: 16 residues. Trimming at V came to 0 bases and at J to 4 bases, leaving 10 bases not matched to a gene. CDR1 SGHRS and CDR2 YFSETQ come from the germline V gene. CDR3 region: CASSLAGAGSTYEQYF. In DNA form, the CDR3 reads TGCGCCAGCAGCTTGGCCGGAGCGGGGTCTACGTACGAGCAGTACTTC.

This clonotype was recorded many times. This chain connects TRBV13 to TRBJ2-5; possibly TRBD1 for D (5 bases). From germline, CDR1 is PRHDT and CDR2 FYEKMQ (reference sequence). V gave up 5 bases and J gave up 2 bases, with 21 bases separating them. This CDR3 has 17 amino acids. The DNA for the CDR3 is TGTGCCAGCAGCCCCGCCAGGGCAGGAGAATTACAAGAGACCCAGTACTTC. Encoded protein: CASSPARAGELQETQYF.

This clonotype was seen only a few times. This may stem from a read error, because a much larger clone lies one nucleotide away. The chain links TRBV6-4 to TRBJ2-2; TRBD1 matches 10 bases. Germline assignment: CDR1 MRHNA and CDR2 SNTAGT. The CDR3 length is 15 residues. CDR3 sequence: CASSSGQGGTGELCF. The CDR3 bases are TGTGCCAGCAGCTCTGGACAGGGGGGCACCGGGGAGCTGTGTTTT.

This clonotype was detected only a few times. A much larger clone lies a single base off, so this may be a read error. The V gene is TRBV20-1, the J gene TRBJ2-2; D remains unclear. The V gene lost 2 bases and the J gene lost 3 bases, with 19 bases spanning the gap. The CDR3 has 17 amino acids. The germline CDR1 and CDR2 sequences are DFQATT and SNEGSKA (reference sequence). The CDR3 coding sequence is TGCAGTGCTAGACCCCTCATGCCCGGGTGGTACACCGGGGAGCTGTTTTTT. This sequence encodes CSARPLMPGWYTGELFF.

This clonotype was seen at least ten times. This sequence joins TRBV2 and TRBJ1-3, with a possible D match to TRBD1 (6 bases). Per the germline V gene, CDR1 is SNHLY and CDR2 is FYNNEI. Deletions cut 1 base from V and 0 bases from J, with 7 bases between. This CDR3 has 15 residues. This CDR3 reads CASSEDRVSGNTIYF. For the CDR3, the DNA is TGTGCCAGCAGTGAAGACAGGGTCTCTGGAAACACCATATATTTT. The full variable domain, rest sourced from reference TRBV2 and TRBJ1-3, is EPEVTQTPSHQVTQMGQEVILRCVPISNHLYFYWYRQILGQKVEFLVSFYNNEISEKSEIFDDQFSVERPDGSNFTLKIRSTKLEDSAMYFCASSEDRVSGNTIYFGEGSWLTVV.

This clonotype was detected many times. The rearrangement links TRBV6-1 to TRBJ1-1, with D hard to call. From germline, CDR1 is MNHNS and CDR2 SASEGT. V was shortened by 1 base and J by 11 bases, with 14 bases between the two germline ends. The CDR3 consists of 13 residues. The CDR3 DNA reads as TGTGCCAGCAGTGAAGGGCTACATGTGGGGGCTTTCTTT. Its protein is CASSEGLHVGAFF.

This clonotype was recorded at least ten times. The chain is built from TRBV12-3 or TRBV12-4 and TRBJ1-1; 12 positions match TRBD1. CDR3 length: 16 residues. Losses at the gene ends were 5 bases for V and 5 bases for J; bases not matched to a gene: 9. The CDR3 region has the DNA TGTGCCAGCAGTCCTCGGGACAGGGGGCGCGGTACTGAAGCTTTCTTT. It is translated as CASSPRDRGRGTEAFF.

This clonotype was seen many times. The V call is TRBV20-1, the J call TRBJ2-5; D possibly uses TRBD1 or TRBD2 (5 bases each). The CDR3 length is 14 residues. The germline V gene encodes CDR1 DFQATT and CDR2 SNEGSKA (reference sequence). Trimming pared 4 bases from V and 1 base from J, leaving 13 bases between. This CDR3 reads CSAKTGTIQETQYF. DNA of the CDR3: TGCAGTGCTAAGACCGGGACGATCCAAGAGACCCAGTACTTC.

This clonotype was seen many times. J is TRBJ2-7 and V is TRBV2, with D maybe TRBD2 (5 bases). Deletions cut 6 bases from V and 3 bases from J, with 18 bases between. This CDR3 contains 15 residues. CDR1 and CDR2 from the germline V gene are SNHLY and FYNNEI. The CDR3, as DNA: TGTGCCAGCAGCCGTCGACGGCCCCGGGACTACGAGCAGTACTTC. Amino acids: CASSRRRPRDYEQYF.

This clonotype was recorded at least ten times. CDR3 sequence (DNA): TGTGCCAGCAGCCAAGTCGGTGGTAGCGGTCCCCTGGAGACCCAGTACTTC. This gives the protein CASSQVGGSGPLETQYF. The rearrangement uses TRBV3-1 and TRBJ2-5; D possibly corresponds to TRBD2 (6 bases). Looked up from germline, CDR1 is LGHDT and CDR2 is YNNKEL (reference sequence). This CDR3 has 17 residues. The ends were cut back, 1 base at V and 5 bases at J, with 20 bases in the middle.